This T cell receptor (beta chain) was documented in a study of persistence of HIV-infected CD4 T cells (dated by TCRdb to the early 2020s). Some background on the complete study: CMV- and HIV-1 Gag-responding CD4+ T cells were isolated from ART-treated individuals so that antigen-driven clonal expansion of HIV-1-infected cells could be examined. In the cross-participant TCR cluster analysis, fewer than 10 participants were included for CMV and roughly 7 participants were included for Gag. Peripheral blood samples of up to roughly 180 mL were obtained at multiple time points, with the exception of a couple of participants, for whom leukapheresis was performed at a single time point. Suppressive ART had been received by participants for a median of about eight years. Proviral sequencing was used to assess clonality among infected cells, whereas TCRbeta sequencing gauged the clonality of all cells within each sorted population.

On this clone: Its antigen has not been determined. The sample holds no much larger clone one base away, and base qualities are not on file.

Per the publication, the treatment or condition label means: suppressive antiretroviral therapy. Lysates of CMV-infected fibroblasts at around 10 ug/mL were used to stimulate the cells. Memory CD4+ T cells that did not respond, being CD40L-negative, CD69-negative and CD45RO-high, were sorted as memory populations depleted of antigen-responding cells. Participants were HIV-1-infected adults who started suppressive ART during chronic infection. Plasma HIV-1 RNA had been undetectable (below 50 copies/mL) in participants for at least 4 years. To be included, participants needed a CD4+ T cell count above 400 cells/uL and a positive CMV serology. Before stimulation, PBMCs were isolated using density centrifugation and then depleted of CD8+ T cells. Stimulation of CD8-depleted PBMCs was carried out for about 19 hours with anti-CD28/CD49d costimulation, CD40-blocking antibody and enfuvirtide, to prevent new infections. Cells were sorted on a Beckman Coulter MoFlo Legacy or XDP sorter, with propidium iodide excluding dead cells. The QIAamp DNA Mini Kit was used for genomic DNA extraction from samples above one million cells, and the Quick-DNA Microprep Kit was used otherwise.

What the work shows at the level of the full study, not this receptor alone: Few individuals were included in the study, and only a limited range of antigens was tested. Because the TCR analyses were done in bulk, restricting them to just the rare CMV-responding cells that actually carried HIV-1 proviruses was not possible. Significantly lower TCRbeta richness was observed in CMV- and Gag-responding cells than in anti-CD3/anti-CD28-responding cells, and higher oligoclonality was observed in CMV-responding cells than in CD3/CD28-stimulated and Gag-responding cells. Enrichment of degenerate expanded CDR3beta sequences was found in antigen-responding cells, suggesting convergent selection of CD4+ responses to CMV and Gag. A correlation was observed between TCR oligoclonality and proviral oligoclonality within the same sorted populations.

The immunoSEQ hsTCRB assay version 4 in survey mode was used to sequence TCRbeta repertoires from genomic DNA. For TCRbeta sequencing, genomic DNA was diluted to 8 to 10 ng/uL, with up to about 1 ug used per sample. For the original study's pipeline: ImmunoSeq Analyzer 3.0 was used for analysis of TCRbeta data, and diversity was computed on productive nucleotide rearrangements. Using the Immunarch R package, lower-bound TCR diversity was estimated with the improved Chao index and clonality was estimated with the Gini coefficient. Different nucleotide rearrangements encoding the same CDR3beta amino acid sequence were treated as distinct clonotypes. Differential abundance analysis found TCRbeta sequences that were significantly enriched in antigen-responding cells compared with anti-CD3/anti-CD28-activated cells. Using predicted peptide-MHC specificity as the basis, GLIPH2 grouped TCRs into clusters, both for each participant individually and for the merged data sets that combined participants. TCRdb limited this immuneACCESS table to in-frame rearrangements with V and J called. A share of clones is missing; checked studies link under half to unresolved V genes, and the rest is unexplained. That table gives V, J and clone size, and the DNA gave D and trimming. This sample comprises under 60,000 clones, around 75% of them detected only once. 2.5% to 3.5% of the sample is in the top ten clones.

V and J are trimmed by 6 bases and 2 bases, and the gene matches miss 13 bases of the junction. CDR1 SGHTA and CDR2 FQGNSA were looked up in the germline V gene. Including the terminal cysteine and phenylalanine, the CDR3 comprises 17 residues. The retained sequence is limited to the CDR3, 51 bases, with the frame set at the first base. The sequencing used CD4+ T cells sorted from PBMCs after roughly 19-hour stimulation, collected from a patient who received antiretroviral therapy. In the paper's terms, the cell subset or site label means: CD40L-CD69- CD45RO-high memory CD4 T cells not responding to CMV lysate. This clonotype was sampled from an adult man with HIV who was CMV-seropositive. The V and J segments used are TRBV7-2 and TRBJ2-3, with 8 junctional bases fitting TRBD2. The sequence in DNA is TGTGCCAGCAGAGTCAACCCCGGACTAGCAACCACAGATACGCAGTATTTT. Its translation reads: CASRVNPGLATTDTQYF.